The entry below describes one TCR beta chain. This specimen comes from a study of blood T cell repertoires in COVID-19. This CDR3 comprises 12 residues. CDR1 is KGHSH, CDR2 LQKENI, per germline. V lost 4 bases to trimming and J lost 10 bases, with 11 bases between them. Generated by immunoSEQ multiplex PCR, the TCRdb table keeps only in-frame clones and is missing some. This table holds roughly 380,000 clones, about 88% found once. The chain carries TRBV18 and TRBJ2-1; D gene ambiguous. This receptor was obtained from a woman aged 40 to 50 with COVID-19, enrolled during active disease. Sequencing input: peripheral blood. CDR3 protein: CASSLIQIEQFF. The CDR3 region has the DNA TGTGCCAGCTCACTCATCCAGATAGAGCAGTTCTTC.